These T cell receptor beta chains were read from a single sample in a study of T cells in Graves' hyperthyroidism and ophthalmopathy. TCRdb re-called the multiplex PCR reads with MiXCR, one entry per CDR3 protein. The sample lists under 700,000 distinct CDR3 sequences; around 17% were seen once. The sample taken for sequencing was blood. These receptors all come from a woman between 18 and 29 years old with Graves' hyperthyroidism. The CDR3 runs from the conserved cysteine through the conserved F or W. A D gene is named only where the DNA matches it firmly. Rows give clone size only sometimes, using once, few, many, or a class for an expanded clone.

DNA: TGCGCCAGCAAGTTGGGGGGCTCGGGCACAGATACGCAGTATTTT; CDR3: CASKLGGSGTDTQYF; D: NA; length: 15; size: few; J: TRBJ2-3; V: TRBV10-2
DNA: TGTGCCAGCAGTTTAGTTCCGATAAGGGCCAAAAACATTCAGTACTTC; CDR3: CASSLVPIRAKNIQYF; D: NA; length: 16; size: few; J: TRBJ2-4; V: TRBV12-3/TRBV12-4
DNA: TGTGCCAGCAGCCATTCGAGCAGTATTTACAATGAGCAGTTCTTC; CDR3: CASSHSSSIYNEQFF; D: NA; length: 15; size: many; J: TRBJ2-1; V: TRBV14
DNA: TGCAGTGCGGCAGCACCAACGGCGTACGAGCAGTACTTC; CDR3: CSAAAPTAYEQYF; D: NA; length: 13; size: NA; J: TRBJ2-7; V: TRBV20-1
DNA: TGCAGTGCTAGAGTTACAGGGGTAGGGGAGACCCAGTACTTC; CDR3: CSARVTGVGETQYF; D: TRBD1; length: 14; size: many; J: TRBJ2-5; V: TRBV20-1
DNA: TGTGCTAGTGGCCCCGGGACTAGCGGGGGGGCAGATACGCAGTATTTT; CDR3: CASGPGTSGGADTQYF; D: TRBD2; length: 16; size: many; J: TRBJ2-3; V: TRBV12-5
DNA: TGTGCCAGCAGCCATGGGTTAGCCACCTGCACCTTC; CDR3: CASSHGLATCTF; D: NA; length: 12; size: many; J: TRBJ1-2; V: TRBV3-1
DNA: TGTGCCAGCAGTCCCGGGACATCTGGCTACACCTTC; CDR3: CASSPGTSGYTF; D: NA; length: 12; size: few; J: TRBJ1-2; V: TRBV12-3/TRBV12-4
DNA: TGCAGTGCTAGAGTAAGGGGCAGGGGCTACACCTTC; CDR3: CSARVRGRGYTF; D: NA; length: 12; size: NA; J: TRBJ1-2; V: TRBV20-1
DNA: TGTGCCAGCAGCTCTTTAGCGGGAGAGGGCAAGCTAGTCCCTTTATACAATGAGCAGTTCTTC; CDR3: CASSSLAGEGKLVPLYNEQFF; D: TRBD2; length: 21; size: NA; J: TRBJ2-1; V: TRBV5-6
DNA: TGTGCCATCAGTGGCTATGGACGGAACAATGAGCAGTTCTTC; CDR3: CAISGYGRNNEQFF; D: NA; length: 14; size: NA; J: TRBJ2-1; V: TRBV10-3
DNA: TGTGCCAGCAGCATCGGGACAGGGGACGTGACACCCCTCCACTTT; CDR3: CASSIGTGDVTPLHF; D: TRBD1; length: 15; size: few; J: TRBJ1-6; V: TRBV7-6
DNA: TGTGCCAGCAGCGTAATGCTGAACACCGGGGAGCTGTTTTTT; CDR3: CASSVMLNTGELFF; D: NA; length: 14; size: NA; J: TRBJ2-2; V: TRBV9
DNA: TGTGCCAGCAGCTCGGCAGACAGCCCTAACTATGGCTACACCTTC; CDR3: CASSSADSPNYGYTF; D: NA; length: 15; size: NA; J: TRBJ1-2; V: TRBV7-3
DNA: TGTGCCAGCAGTTTTGGCTTCACCGGGGAGCTGTTTTTT; CDR3: CASSFGFTGELFF; D: NA; length: 13; size: many; J: TRBJ2-2; V: TRBV12-3/TRBV12-4
DNA: TGTGCCAGCAGTTTATCGTCCCTCCCGCGGACCCAGTACTTC; CDR3: CASSLSSLPRTQYF; D: NA; length: 14; size: few; J: TRBJ2-5; V: TRBV27
DNA: TGTGCCACCCGAACCAGCACAGATACGCAGTATTTT; CDR3: CATRTSTDTQYF; D: NA; length: 12; size: many; J: TRBJ2-3; V: TRBV28
DNA: TGCGCCAGCAGCCAGATAGGCGGGGGGCACTCCTACGAGCAGTACTTC; CDR3: CASSQIGGGHSYEQYF; D: TRBD2; length: 16; size: NA; J: TRBJ2-7; V: TRBV11-2
DNA: TGTGCCAGCAGCCCGTCGTCGATGAACACCGGGGAGCTGTTTTTT; CDR3: CASSPSSMNTGELFF; D: NA; length: 15; size: many; J: TRBJ2-2; V: TRBV6-1
DNA: TGTGCCAGCAGCTTAGGGGGGGAGATCCAGTTCTTC; CDR3: CASSLGGEIQFF; D: NA; length: 12; size: many; J: TRBJ2-1; V: TRBV7-8